This is a list of T cell receptor beta chains from one sample in a study of prognosis after radiotherapy for stage I lung cancer. TCRdb itself ran the multiplex PCR reads through MiXCR, one entry per CDR3 protein. The sample consists of nearly 25,000 distinct CDR3 sequences, roughly 40% of them appearing once. The material was PBMCs, obtained before or after stereotactic body radiation therapy (not recorded which). The receptors shown here come from a donor older than 45 with non-small cell lung cancer. CDR3s leave out the opening cysteine and the closing phenylalanine or tryptophan.

v_gene: TRBV28
j_gene: TRBJ1-6
CDR3aa: ASSLRGRASSYNSPLH

v_gene: TRBV28
j_gene: TRBJ1-4
CDR3aa: ASSLSMFGTGGEEKLF

v_gene: TRBV6-1
j_gene: TRBJ2-1
CDR3aa: ASRAVRNEQF

v_gene: TRBV7-7
j_gene: TRBJ2-5
CDR3aa: ASSPVLGDQETQY

v_gene: TRBV20-1
j_gene: TRBJ1-5
CDR3aa: SARAGQGNNQPQH

v_gene: TRBV24-1
j_gene: TRBJ2-7
CDR3aa: ASTRSGTPRNY

v_gene: TRBV6-4
j_gene: TRBJ2-1
CDR3aa: ASRKLAGSKNEQF

v_gene: TRBV24-1
j_gene: TRBJ2-1
CDR3aa: ATRDLGGGNEQF

v_gene: TRBV5-1
j_gene: TRBJ2-7
CDR3aa: ATIGESYEQY

v_gene: TRBV6-1
j_gene: TRBJ2-7
CDR3aa: ASIAGGAGYEQY

v_gene: TRBV7-3
j_gene: TRBJ1-1
CDR3aa: ASSLNANTEAF

v_gene: TRBV2
j_gene: TRBJ2-7
CDR3aa: ASSAVSYGQY

v_gene: TRBV6-2/TRBV6-3
j_gene: TRBJ2-6
CDR3aa: ASRERDGVSGANVLT

v_gene: TRBV20-1
j_gene: TRBJ1-6
CDR3aa: SALDRGDSPLH

v_gene: TRBV3-1
j_gene: TRBJ2-7
CDR3aa: ASSPSGAEQY

v_gene: TRBV5-5
j_gene: TRBJ2-2
CDR3aa: ASSWGLEGELF

v_gene: TRBV15
j_gene: TRBJ2-6
CDR3aa: ATSIGTSGANVLT

v_gene: TRBV20-1
j_gene: TRBJ2-7
CDR3aa: SARDGREEIYEQY

v_gene: TRBV9
j_gene: TRBJ2-2
CDR3aa: ASSAFPFRKIAGELF

v_gene: TRBV12-3/TRBV12-4
j_gene: TRBJ2-7
CDR3aa: ASTRTSGILREEQY

v_gene: TRBV28
j_gene: TRBJ2-7
CDR3aa: ASILGTGGLYDQY

v_gene: TRBV27
j_gene: TRBJ1-1
CDR3aa: ASRLLTGPDTEAF

v_gene: TRBV5-1
j_gene: TRBJ1-4
CDR3aa: ASSYGTREKLF

v_gene: TRBV6-5
j_gene: TRBJ2-5
CDR3aa: ASSYSILGEVETQY

v_gene: TRBV6-9
j_gene: TRBJ2-1
CDR3aa: ASSSGTGYNEQF

v_gene: TRBV7-9
j_gene: TRBJ1-2
CDR3aa: ASSYSGRGQLYGYT

v_gene: TRBV28
j_gene: TRBJ1-2
CDR3aa: ASSPPQCAIPPRGYT

v_gene: TRBV5-1
j_gene: TRBJ2-5
CDR3aa: ASSLPGGTGGRETQY

v_gene: TRBV2
j_gene: TRBJ1-6
CDR3aa: ASTGLGNSPLH

v_gene: TRBV24-1
j_gene: TRBJ2-1
CDR3aa: ATSDILEEGNEQF

v_gene: TRBV20-1
j_gene: TRBJ1-3
CDR3aa: SARRRISGNTIY

v_gene: TRBV15
j_gene: TRBJ2-7
CDR3aa: ATSSSGVGGHSYDQY

v_gene: TRBV18
j_gene: TRBJ2-3
CDR3aa: ASLGVEFTDTQY

v_gene: TRBV5-1
j_gene: TRBJ2-3
CDR3aa: ASSPQGGADTQY

v_gene: TRBV6-1
j_gene: TRBJ1-2
CDR3aa: ASSEAPISGTQT

v_gene: TRBV6-9
j_gene: TRBJ2-7
CDR3aa: ASSYTISGGIVEQY

v_gene: TRBV27
j_gene: TRBJ1-3
CDR3aa: ASSPGQVLGSTIY

v_gene: TRBV19
j_gene: TRBJ1-4
CDR3aa: ASSIDRSDTNEKLF

v_gene: TRBV18
j_gene: TRBJ2-1
CDR3aa: ASSPMGQGYNEQF

v_gene: TRBV29-1
j_gene: TRBJ1-2
CDR3aa: SVASSGTGKRGYT

v_gene: TRBV7-8
j_gene: TRBJ2-3
CDR3aa: ASSRGDSTDTQY

v_gene: TRBV7-3
j_gene: TRBJ2-3
CDR3aa: ASILTSGRASSADTQY

v_gene: TRBV5-1
j_gene: TRBJ2-7
CDR3aa: ASSVSFTYEQY

v_gene: TRBV6-4
j_gene: TRBJ1-2
CDR3aa: ASIPSADSSPGYT

v_gene: TRBV5-6
j_gene: TRBJ2-1
CDR3aa: ASSYSGTYNEQF

v_gene: TRBV27
j_gene: TRBJ1-6
CDR3aa: ASSPGQCGSPLH

v_gene: TRBV20-1
j_gene: TRBJ2-1
CDR3aa: SAIDLGMGSYNEQF

v_gene: TRBV30
j_gene: TRBJ1-4
CDR3aa: AWSSEQKTGKLF

v_gene: TRBV5-1
j_gene: TRBJ2-3
CDR3aa: ASSLVLVTDTQY

v_gene: TRBV19
j_gene: TRBJ2-3
CDR3aa: ASSHYRQSTDTQY

v_gene: TRBV24-1
j_gene: TRBJ2-1
CDR3aa: ASSNSNYNEQF

v_gene: TRBV28
j_gene: TRBJ2-3
CDR3aa: ANSLFTGTGVSGRADTQY

v_gene: TRBV7-9
j_gene: TRBJ2-3
CDR3aa: ASSVQETDTQY

v_gene: TRBV27
j_gene: TRBJ2-2
CDR3aa: ASSPTWRPATGELF

v_gene: TRBV20-1
j_gene: TRBJ2-1
CDR3aa: SARDQAGHVL

v_gene: TRBV24-1
j_gene: TRBJ1-2
CDR3aa: ATSDSSYGYT

v_gene: TRBV14
j_gene: TRBJ2-7
CDR3aa: ASSRGGYSYEQY

v_gene: TRBV18
j_gene: TRBJ2-5
CDR3aa: ASSRGLAETQY

v_gene: TRBV27
j_gene: TRBJ2-7
CDR3aa: ASREGQGWTSGSYEQY